What follows is one T cell receptor (beta chain) and its context. The clone's antigen remains unknown. No base qualities exist here, and no much larger clone lies one base off it. This entry is derived from a study of beta chain features in type 1 diabetes (dated by TCRdb to between 2018 and 2020). General notes on the study: No differences in mean age, gender distribution, total cell number or subset yield were found between patients and healthy donors. A total of some 110 million sorted cells were examined across all samples, and the number of cells per subset was strongly correlated with RNA yield. In the study, recently diagnosed type 1 diabetes patients and matched healthy donors were compared on the TCRB repertoires of their sorted circulating CD4+ T cell subsets. Whereas all 30 or so donors provided naive and central memory subsets, regulatory and stem cell-like memory subsets were isolated from just 8 patients and about 8 healthy donors.

A single peripheral blood draw of approximately 110 mL on average was collected from each donor into heparinised tubes. Using a panel that included CD45RO, CCR7, CD25, CD127, CD95 and CD27, naive, central memory, regulatory and stem cell-like memory CD4+ T cells were sorted on a BD FACSAria II. Every sorted population had a purity above 95%. Right away, PBMCs were isolated by Lymphoprep density gradient centrifugation and were stained directly, with no culture step. So that batch effects would be minimized, each experiment stained and sorted samples in pairs, pairing one healthy donor with one patient. All of the isolated RNA was reverse transcribed with the High Capacity cDNA Reverse Transcription Kit, so expressed TCRB transcripts were sequenced. Naive, central memory and regulatory T cell samples underwent deep immunoSEQ sequencing, averaging about 3.57 million total reads per sample. Sorted cells were lysed in RLT buffer and RNA was extracted with DNase-treated RNeasy Micro or Mini kits, depending on cell number. To prevent cross-contamination, each cell subset was processed individually, whereas patient and healthy donor samples were processed jointly. TCRB sequences were amplified from cDNA with the immunoSEQ multiplex PCR, producing 87-bp fragments spanning the CDR3 region. Sequencing of the amplicons was done on the Illumina HiSeq platform. For the original study's pipeline: Synthetic template baselines were used to correct PCR bias computationally, reads within Hamming distance 2 were collapsed, and singletons that could not be merged were discarded. Reads were aligned against IMGT so that V, D and J genes, CDR3 length and insertions or deletions at six rearrangement sites could be assigned. Within each subset, clonotype counts were normalized to the number of sorted cells before true diversity and Gini coefficients were calculated with the tcR R package. The overlap coefficient, calculated on TCRB nucleotide sequences, was used to quantify repertoire sharing. Out-of-frame TCRB sequences from naive cells were analyzed to stand in for the pre-selection repertoire. Entries here come from immuneACCESS through TCRdb and include only in-frame sequences with V and J called. Some clones fail to appear in such tables; in the studies checked, an unresolved V gene covers under half of the shortfall, and the cause of the remainder is unknown. The V and J calls and the clone size are those of that table, but D and trimming were determined from the DNA. The sample yields about 650,000 clones; over 10% were counted once. Together, the top ten hold about 0.11% of the sample.

What the research found in general, with its limitations: PCR may preferentially amplify shorter templates, but because patient and control samples were amplified and corrected together, any resulting skew would affect both groups equally. Type 1 diabetes patients showed a moderate but significant shortening of TCRB CDR3 length in all four CD4+ subsets. The naive, central memory and regulatory TCRB repertoires appeared to resemble one another more closely among patients than among healthy donors. At VDJ recombination sites, type 1 diabetes patients had fewer insertions and more deleted nucleotides, which implies abnormalities in thymic rearrangement. HLA sub-analyses involved small numbers of individuals, so any influence of HLA type on TCRB rearrangement remained unresolved. Because cDNA was sequenced instead of genomic DNA, highly expressing activated cells could be over-represented, though the groups showed no difference in activation or CD3 levels.

CDR1 and CDR2, per the germline V gene, are LGHNA and YNFKEQ. The junction carries 16 bases between V and J, which are trimmed by 0 bases and 1 base respectively. Its CDR3 holds 18 amino acids, cysteine through phenylalanine. Just CDR3 DNA is preserved here, 54 bases in frame from base 1. Source material: naive CD4+ T cells from blood. According to the study, the label for this sample's cell subset or site signals: true naive CD4+ T cells. The sequence derives from a man younger than 45 with type 1 diabetes. The receptor chain draws on TRBV4-2 and TRBJ1-3; tentative D gene TRBD1, with 6 bases matching. The sequence in DNA is TGTGCCAGCAGCCAAGAAGCCAGGGGATCTTTATCTGGAAACACCATATATTTT. Its protein is CASSQEARGSLSGNTIYF.